This TCR beta chain comes out of a study of early T cells in non-severe SARS-CoV-2 infection. General observations from the study: VDJdb-based annotation leaned toward anti-spike CD8 responses and missed private and CD4 specificities.

Trimming removed 2 bases from V and 13 bases from J; junction bases left unmatched: 13. CDR3 size: 15 residues. CDR1 is KGHDR and CDR2 is SFDVKD in the germline V gene. In the library, individual cDNA molecules carried attached unique molecular identifiers. From the 5' RACE reads, TCRdb called clonotypes with MiXCR, one entry per CDR3 protein. This sample carries almost 30,000 distinct CDR3 sequences, around 5.7% of them seen once, and the ten largest clones take roughly 5.5%. This clonotype was found many times. What it recognizes is unknown. The clonotype comes from an adult who was a healthcare worker with PCR-confirmed SARS-CoV-2 infection or an uninfected control (not recorded which). The gene calls are TRBV24-1 and TRBJ2-1; 7 bases are shared with TRBD2. Sequencing used whole blood. The CDR3 DNA follows: TGTGCCACCAGTGATTCGCGGGACTACAGTAGGCTCCAGTTCTTC. It specifies CATSDSRDYSRLQFF.